These 18 T cell receptor beta chains were all obtained from the same sample, sequenced in a study (dated by TCRdb to about 2016). Library generation was performed with RT-PCR. The run used an Illumina MiSeq. TCRdb reprocessing: public reads trimmed at Q25 with fastp, clones called with MiXCR, in-frame beta chains kept. Duplicate CDR3 protein sequences are folded into a single record with the most common DNA and genes. For this sample there are fewer than 800,000 distinct CDR3 sequences; approximately 15% appear just once. The top ten clonotypes cover 3.6% of the sample. Sequencing input: memory CD4+ T cells from blood. These TCRs come from a female donor in good health, serving as a healthy control.

This clonotype occurred a few times. The V and J genes are TRBV7-9 and TRBJ1-2; D is unresolved. The CDR3 is 13 amino acids. Germline V lookup: CDR1 SEHNR, CDR2 FQNEAQ (reference sequence). The ends were cut back, 7 bases at V and 1 base at J, with 10 bases in the middle. Here the CDR3 DNA reads TGTGCCAGCACCCCCACCGTTAACTATGGCTACACCTTC. This encodes CASTPTVNYGYTF.

This clonotype was detected only a few times. This rearrangement joins TRBV20-1 to TRBJ2-7, with 14 bases identical to TRBD2. J gave up 4 bases and V 5 bases, and 4 bases lay outside the gene matches. The CDR3 is 14 amino acids. Germline V gene sequence: CDR1 DFQATT, CDR2 SNEGSKA (reference sequence). The CDR3 spells CSAFGLAGGYEQYF. The DNA for the CDR3 is TGCAGTGCTTTCGGACTAGCGGGAGGTTACGAGCAGTACTTC.

V and J are TRBV5-6 and TRBJ1-1; no clear D. The CDR3 totals 16 residues. V lost 1 base, J lost 0 bases, and 13 bases lay in between. Germline V CDR1 and CDR2: SGHDT, YYEEEE. CDR3 nucleotide sequence: TGTGCCAGCAGCTTGAAGGTCGGTCGGGTGAACACTGAAGCTTTCTTT. As protein: CASSLKVGRVNTEAFF.

There are many counts of this clonotype. The genes are TRBV6-6 and TRBJ2-3; 10 bases are shared with TRBD2. From germline, CDR1 is MNHNY and CDR2 SVGAGI (reference sequence). V lost 2 bases, J lost 2 bases, and 4 bases stayed unmatched. This CDR3 has 16 amino acids. CDR3 amino acids: CASSYGLAGDTDTQYF. CDR3 bases: TGTGCCAGCAGTTACGGGCTAGCGGGGGACACAGATACGCAGTATTTT.

This clonotype was seen only a few times. The V gene is TRBV7-9, the J gene TRBJ1-1, with a weak D call TRBD1 (6 bases). The germline V and J ends were trimmed by 5 bases and 1 base, with 14 bases remaining between them. CDR3 length: 15 amino acids. CDR1 is SEHNR and CDR2 is FQNEAQ in the germline V gene (reference sequence). In DNA, the CDR3 is TGTGCCAGCAGCCCCGGACAGTATACGAACACTGAAGCTTTCTTT. Translation: CASSPGQYTNTEAFF.

This clonotype turned up a few times. V is TRBV6-5 and J is TRBJ2-1; D gene ambiguous. The CDR3 is 13 amino acids. Per germline, CDR1 MNHEY and CDR2 SVGAGI. V was clipped by 0 bases and J by 7 bases, with 7 bases between them. The CDR3 reads CASSYSVRNEQFF. In DNA, the CDR3 is TGTGCCAGCAGTTACTCGGTACGAAATGAGCAGTTCTTC.

The rearrangement uses TRBV18 and TRBJ2-5, with D perhaps matching TRBD1 (7 bases). The CDR3 sequence is 16 residues long. Germline values: CDR1 KGHSH, CDR2 LQKENI. Trimming removed 0 bases at V and 3 bases at J, with 14 bases between. CDR3 DNA sequence: TGTGCCAGCTCACCACCGATGGCAGGGGGGAAAGAGACCCAGTACTTC. Translated: CASSPPMAGGKETQYF.

This clonotype has more than one count but fewer than ten. This sequence joins TRBV24-1 and TRBJ2-3; possible D gene TRBD1, 6 bases. Germline assignment: CDR1 KGHDR and CDR2 SFDVKD. The CDR3 consists of 16 residues. V was pared by 0 bases and J by 0 bases, with 9 bases between. The CDR3 is CATSDLRTASTDTQYF. The DNA of the CDR3 is TGTGCCACCAGTGATTTGCGGACAGCTAGCACAGATACGCAGTATTTT.

The genes are TRBV7-2 and TRBJ2-7; D is unresolved. Germline V CDR1 and CDR2: SGHTA, FQGNSA. V was cut by 4 bases and J by 0 bases, with 13 bases left in between. This CDR3 is 15 amino acids long. CDR3 DNA: TGTGCCAGCAGCTCAGACCCTGGGCTCTCCTACGAGCAGTACTTC. It codes for CASSSDPGLSYEQYF.

This clonotype was counted between two and nine times. The CDR3 sequence: CSASEPTGVLGVGAFF. CDR3 bases: TGCAGTGCTAGCGAGCCAACAGGGGTCCTGGGGGTGGGAGCTTTCTTT. The chain uses TRBV20-1 and TRBJ1-1, with TRBD1 identical over 7 bases. The CDR3 length is 16 residues. V shed 3 bases, J shed 10 bases, and the junction held 20 bases outside the gene matches. Germline loops: CDR1 DFQATT, CDR2 SNEGSKA (reference sequence).

A note on this clonotype: A much more abundant neighbour one base away suggests this may be a read error. V usage is TRBV5-1 and J usage is TRBJ2-2; possibly TRBD2 for D (5 bases). Germline V lookup: CDR1 SGHRS, CDR2 YFSETQ. This CDR3 is built from 16 residues. V lost 2 bases, J lost 9 bases, and 20 bases lay in between. The CDR3, as DNA: TGCGCCAGCAGCTTTGGGAGTTCTCCCCAACCACGGGAGCTGTTTTTT. Its protein product is CASSFGSSPQPRELFF.

The chain uses TRBV20-1 and TRBJ2-7; weak D call: TRBD2 (6 bases). Between the trimmed V and J ends, which lost 6 bases and 6 bases, there was a span of 24 bases. In germline, CDR1 is DFQATT, CDR2 SNEGSKA (reference sequence). The CDR3 extends over 15 amino acids. DNA for the CDR3: TGCAGTGCCGGGAGCGTTTCTCCCTTTTTGGGCGAGCAGTACTTC. Protein product: CSAGSVSPFLGEQYF.

This clonotype was observed a few times. The chain combines TRBV12-3 or TRBV12-4 with TRBJ2-6; D is undetermined. The CDR3 consists of 18 residues. V was clipped by 2 bases and J by 0 bases, with 14 bases between them. Here the CDR3 reads CASSLFGQPYSGANVLTF. CDR3 nucleotides: TGTGCCAGCAGTTTATTCGGCCAGCCGTACTCTGGGGCCAACGTCCTGACTTTC.

V and J are TRBV4-3 and TRBJ2-7; 10 bases align to TRBD1. CDR3 length: 17 residues. CDR1 LGHNA and CDR2 YSLEER come from the germline V gene. V shed 3 bases, J shed 3 bases, and the junction held 11 bases outside the gene matches. The CDR3 reads CASSQQAGTGEVYEQYF. The CDR3 DNA follows: TGCGCCAGCAGCCAGCAGGCCGGGACAGGGGAGGTCTACGAGCAGTACTTC.

The chain couples TRBV7-3 to TRBJ2-3; TRBD2 matches at 14 bases. V gave up 5 bases and J gave up 6 bases; unmatched junction bases: 7. The CDR3 length is 16 residues. Germline V lookup: CDR1 SGHTA, CDR2 FQGTGA. Here the CDR3 reads CASSRGTSGSADTQYF. The DNA for the CDR3 is TGTGCCAGCAGCCGCGGGACTAGCGGGAGCGCTGATACGCAGTATTTT.

The chain carries TRBV20-1 and TRBJ2-1; the match to TRBD2 covers 8 bases. With V trimmed by 5 bases and J by 2 bases, 8 bases remained unmatched. This CDR3 has 15 amino acids. The germline V gene encodes CDR1 DFQATT and CDR2 SNEGSKA (reference sequence). The CDR3 loop reads CSAFGGGATYNEQFF. CDR3 in DNA: TGCAGTGCTTTCGGGGGGGGAGCCACCTACAATGAGCAGTTCTTC.

The CDR3 bases are TGTGCCAGCAGCGCGGACGTCATGGAATATTCACCCCTCCACTTT. This sequence encodes CASSADVMEYSPLHF. This chain connects TRBV9 to TRBJ1-6, with D unclear. This CDR3 has 15 residues. V lost 3 bases and J lost 8, with 15 bases in between. Germline loops: CDR1 SGDLS, CDR2 YYNGEE.

The gene calls are TRBV7-6 and TRBJ1-1, with D maybe TRBD1 (5 bases). Germline V gives CDR1 SGHVS, CDR2 FNYEAQ. Trimming pared 5 bases from V and 5 bases from J, leaving 15 bases between. The CDR3 totals 14 residues. This CDR3 is CASSRGPERTEAFF. CDR3 in DNA: TGTGCCAGCAGCCGGGGACCTGAGCGGACTGAAGCTTTCTTT. Combining the CDR3 with reference TRBV7-6 and TRBJ1-1 gives the whole variable domain GAGVSQSPRYKVTKRGQDVALRCDPISGHVSLYWYRQALGQGPEFLTYFNYEAQQDKSGLPNDRFSAERPEGSISTLTIQRTEQRDSAMYRCASSRGPERTEAFFGQGTRLTVV.